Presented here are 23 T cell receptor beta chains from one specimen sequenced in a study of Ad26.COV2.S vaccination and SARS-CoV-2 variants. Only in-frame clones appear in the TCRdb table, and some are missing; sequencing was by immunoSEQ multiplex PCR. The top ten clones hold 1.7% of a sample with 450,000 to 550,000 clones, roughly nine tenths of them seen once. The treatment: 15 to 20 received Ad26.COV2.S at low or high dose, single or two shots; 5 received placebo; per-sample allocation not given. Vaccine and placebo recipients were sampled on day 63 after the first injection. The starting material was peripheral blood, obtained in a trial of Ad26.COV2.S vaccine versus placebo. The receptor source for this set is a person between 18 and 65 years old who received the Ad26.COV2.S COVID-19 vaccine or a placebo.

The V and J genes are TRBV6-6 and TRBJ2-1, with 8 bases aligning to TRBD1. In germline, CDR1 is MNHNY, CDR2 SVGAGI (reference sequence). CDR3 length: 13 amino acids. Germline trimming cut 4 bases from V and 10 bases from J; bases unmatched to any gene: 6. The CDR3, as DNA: TGTGCCAGCAGTTCCGGACAGGGTGGGGAGCAGTTCTTC. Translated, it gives CASSSGQGGEQFF.

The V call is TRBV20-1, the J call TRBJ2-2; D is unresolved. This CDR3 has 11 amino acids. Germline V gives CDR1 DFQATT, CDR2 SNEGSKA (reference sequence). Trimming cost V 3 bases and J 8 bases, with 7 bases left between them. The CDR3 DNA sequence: TGCAGTGCTAGCCGGCTTGGGGAGCTGTTTTTT. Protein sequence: CSASRLGELFF.

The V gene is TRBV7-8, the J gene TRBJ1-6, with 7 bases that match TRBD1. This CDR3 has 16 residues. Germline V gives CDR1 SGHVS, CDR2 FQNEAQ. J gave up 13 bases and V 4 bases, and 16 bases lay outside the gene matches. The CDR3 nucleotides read TGTGCCAGCAGCTCCCCTAACGTAAAGGGGGCTGGGCCCCTCCACTTT. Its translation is CASSSPNVKGAGPLHF.

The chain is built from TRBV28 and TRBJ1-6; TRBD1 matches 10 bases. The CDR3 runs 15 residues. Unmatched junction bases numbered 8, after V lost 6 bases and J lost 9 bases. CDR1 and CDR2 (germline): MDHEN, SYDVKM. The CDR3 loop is CASSPPGQGTSPLHF. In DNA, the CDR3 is TGTGCCAGCAGCCCTCCGGGACAGGGGACTTCACCCCTCCACTTT.

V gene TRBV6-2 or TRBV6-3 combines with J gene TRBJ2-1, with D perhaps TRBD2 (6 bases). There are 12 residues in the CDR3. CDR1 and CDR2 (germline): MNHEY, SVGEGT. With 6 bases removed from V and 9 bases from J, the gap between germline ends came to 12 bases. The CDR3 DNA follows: TGTGCCAGCAGCTTCGGACTACTTGAGCAGTTCTTC. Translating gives CASSFGLLEQFF.

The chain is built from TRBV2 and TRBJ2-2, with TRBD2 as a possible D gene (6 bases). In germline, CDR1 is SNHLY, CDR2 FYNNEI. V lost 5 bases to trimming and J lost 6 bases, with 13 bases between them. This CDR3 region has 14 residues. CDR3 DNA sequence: TGTGCCAGCAGTTCGGACGGGGGAGCCGGGGAGCTGTTTTTT. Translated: CASSSDGGAGELFF. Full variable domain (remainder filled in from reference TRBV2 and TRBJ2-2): EPEVTQTPSHQVTQMGQEVILRCVPISNHLYFYWYRQILGQKVEFLVSFYNNEISEKSEIFDDQFSVERPDGSNFTLKIRSTKLEDSAMYFCASSSDGGAGELFFGEGSRLTVL.

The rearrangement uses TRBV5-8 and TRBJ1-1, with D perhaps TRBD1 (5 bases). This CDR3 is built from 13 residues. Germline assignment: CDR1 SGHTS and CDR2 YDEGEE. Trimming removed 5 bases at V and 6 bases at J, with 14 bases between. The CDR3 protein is CASSGGGNPEAFF. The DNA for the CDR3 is TGTGCCAGCAGTGGGGGGGGAAACCCTGAAGCTTTCTTT.

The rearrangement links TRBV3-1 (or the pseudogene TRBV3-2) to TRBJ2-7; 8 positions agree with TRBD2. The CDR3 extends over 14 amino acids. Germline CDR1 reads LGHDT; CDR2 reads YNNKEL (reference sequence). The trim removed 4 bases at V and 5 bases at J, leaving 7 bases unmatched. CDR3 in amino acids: CASSPNSGGHEQYF. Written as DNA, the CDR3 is TGTGCCAGCAGCCCGAACTCGGGGGGGCACGAGCAGTACTTC.

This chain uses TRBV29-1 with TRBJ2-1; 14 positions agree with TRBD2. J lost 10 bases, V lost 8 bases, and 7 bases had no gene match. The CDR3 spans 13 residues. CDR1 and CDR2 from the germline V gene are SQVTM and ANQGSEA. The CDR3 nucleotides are TGCAGCACTGGACTAGCGGGGGGCCGGGAGCAGTTCTTC. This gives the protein CSTGLAGGREQFF.

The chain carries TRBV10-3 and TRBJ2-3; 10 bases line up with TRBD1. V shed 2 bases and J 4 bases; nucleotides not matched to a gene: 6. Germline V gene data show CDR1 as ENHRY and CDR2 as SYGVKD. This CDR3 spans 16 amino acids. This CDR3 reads CAISEPGTGVADTQYF. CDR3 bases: TGTGCCATCAGTGAGCCCGGGACAGGGGTTGCAGATACGCAGTATTTT.

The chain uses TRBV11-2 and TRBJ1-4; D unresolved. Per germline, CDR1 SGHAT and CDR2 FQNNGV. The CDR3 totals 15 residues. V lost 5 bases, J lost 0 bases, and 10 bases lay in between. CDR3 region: CASSPSRATNEKLFF. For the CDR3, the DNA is TGTGCCAGCAGCCCAAGTAGGGCAACTAATGAAAAACTGTTTTTT.

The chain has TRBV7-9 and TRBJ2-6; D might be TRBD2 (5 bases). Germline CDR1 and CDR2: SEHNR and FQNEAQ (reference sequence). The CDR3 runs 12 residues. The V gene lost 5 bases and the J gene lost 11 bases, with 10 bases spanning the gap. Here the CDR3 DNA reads TGTGCCAGCAGCCCAGAGGGCTACGTCCTGACTTTC. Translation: CASSPEGYVLTF.

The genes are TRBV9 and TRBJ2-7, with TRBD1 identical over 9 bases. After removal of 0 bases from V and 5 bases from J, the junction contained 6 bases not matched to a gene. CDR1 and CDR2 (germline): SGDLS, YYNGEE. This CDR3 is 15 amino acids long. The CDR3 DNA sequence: TGTGCCAGCAGCGTAGCTGGGACAGGGCTCCACGAGCAGTACTTC. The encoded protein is CASSVAGTGLHEQYF.

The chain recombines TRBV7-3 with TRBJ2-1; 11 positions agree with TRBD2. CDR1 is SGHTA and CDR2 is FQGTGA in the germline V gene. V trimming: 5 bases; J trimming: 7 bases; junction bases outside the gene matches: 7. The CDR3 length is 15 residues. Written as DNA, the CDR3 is TGTGCCAGCAGCCTACTAGCGGGAGAATCGAATGAGCAGTTCTTC. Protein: CASSLLAGESNEQFF.

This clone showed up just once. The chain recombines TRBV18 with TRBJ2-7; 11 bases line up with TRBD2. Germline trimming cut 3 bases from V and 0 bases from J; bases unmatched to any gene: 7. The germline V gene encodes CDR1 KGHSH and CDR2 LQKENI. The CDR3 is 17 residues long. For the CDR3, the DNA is TGTGCCAGCTCACCCCCCGGACTAGCGGGTTCCTCCTACGAGCAGTACTTC. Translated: CASSPPGLAGSSYEQYF.

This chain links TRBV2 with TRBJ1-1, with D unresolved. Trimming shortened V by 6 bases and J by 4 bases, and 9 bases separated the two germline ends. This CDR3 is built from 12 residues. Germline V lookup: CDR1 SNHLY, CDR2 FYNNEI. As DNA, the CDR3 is TGTGCCAGCAGAACAGAGTCCACTGAAGCTTTCTTT. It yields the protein CASRTESTEAFF. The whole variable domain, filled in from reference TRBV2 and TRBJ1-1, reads EPEVTQTPSHQVTQMGQEVILRCVPISNHLYFYWYRQILGQKVEFLVSFYNNEISEKSEIFDDQFSVERPDGSNFTLKIRSTKLEDSAMYFCASRTESTEAFFGQGTRLTVV.

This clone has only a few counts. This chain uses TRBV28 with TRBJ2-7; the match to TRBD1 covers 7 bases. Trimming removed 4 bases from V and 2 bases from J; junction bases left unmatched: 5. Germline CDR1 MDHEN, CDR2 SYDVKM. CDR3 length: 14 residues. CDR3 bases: TGTGCCAGCAGTTCTTTTACAGGGGCCTACGAGCAGTACTTC. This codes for CASSSFTGAYEQYF.

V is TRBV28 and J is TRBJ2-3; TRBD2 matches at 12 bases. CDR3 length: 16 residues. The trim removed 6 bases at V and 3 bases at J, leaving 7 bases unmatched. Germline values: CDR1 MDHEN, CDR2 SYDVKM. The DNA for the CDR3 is TGTGCCAGCAGGTCTGCGGGACTAGCGGGTACAGATACGCAGTATTTT. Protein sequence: CASRSAGLAGTDTQYF. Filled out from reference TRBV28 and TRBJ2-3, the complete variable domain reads DVKVTQSSRYLVKRTGEKVFLECVQDMDHENMFWYRQDPGLGLRLIYFSYDVKMKEKGDIPEGYSVSREKKERFSLILESASTNQTSMYLCASRSAGLAGTDTQYFGPGTRLTVL.

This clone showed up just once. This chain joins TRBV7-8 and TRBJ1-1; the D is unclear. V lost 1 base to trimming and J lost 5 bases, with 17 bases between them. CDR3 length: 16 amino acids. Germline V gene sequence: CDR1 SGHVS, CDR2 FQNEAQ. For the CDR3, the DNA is TGTGCCAGCAGCTTAGGGTATAAAGGGCCGGGAACTGAAGCTTTCTTT. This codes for CASSLGYKGPGTEAFF.

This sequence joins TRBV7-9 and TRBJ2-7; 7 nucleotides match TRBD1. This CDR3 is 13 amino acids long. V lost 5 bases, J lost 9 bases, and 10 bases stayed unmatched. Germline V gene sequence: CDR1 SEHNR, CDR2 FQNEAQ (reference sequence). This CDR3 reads CASSEEDRVRQYF. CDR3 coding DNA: TGTGCCAGCAGCGAGGAAGACAGGGTTCGGCAGTACTTC.

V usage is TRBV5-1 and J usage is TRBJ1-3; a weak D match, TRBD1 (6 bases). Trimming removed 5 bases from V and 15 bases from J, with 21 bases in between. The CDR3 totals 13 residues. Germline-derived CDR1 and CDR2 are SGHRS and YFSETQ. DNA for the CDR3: TGCGCCAGCAGAAGGGGGTCGGAGAAGGAGGCATATTTT. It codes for CASRRGSEKEAYF.

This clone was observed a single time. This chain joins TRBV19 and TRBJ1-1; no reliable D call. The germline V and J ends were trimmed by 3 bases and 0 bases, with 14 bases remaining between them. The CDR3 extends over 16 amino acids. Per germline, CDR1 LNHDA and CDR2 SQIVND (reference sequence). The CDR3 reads CASSIRERPMNTEAFF. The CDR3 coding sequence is TGTGCCAGTAGTATTCGGGAACGGCCCATGAACACTGAAGCTTTCTTT.

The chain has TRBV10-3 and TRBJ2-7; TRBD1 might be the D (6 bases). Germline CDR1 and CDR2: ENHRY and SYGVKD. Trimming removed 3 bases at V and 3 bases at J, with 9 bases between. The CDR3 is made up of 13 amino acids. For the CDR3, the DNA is TGTGCCATCAGTGACGGGACACTCTACGAGCAGTACTTC. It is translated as CAISDGTLYEQYF.